The clone carrying this T cell receptor (beta chain) occurred a few times. The antigen is unknown. TCRdb recomputed calls from the 5' RACE reads with MiXCR, one row per CDR3 protein. In the table there are 580,000 or so distinct CDR3 sequences, 15% to 20% of which are singletons. The record originates from a study of T-cell memory formation after mild COVID-19. In the study overall: Largely, the TCR clusters proved donor specific. General study findings and limits: Day 15 to 85 contractors were CD4/CD8 balanced; later expanders leaned CD4+. Still unconfirmed is whether the second-wave clones peaking on day 37 recognized SARS-CoV-2. There were some responding clones in pre-infection memory, which suggested that cross-reactive memory had joined.

Germline V gene lookup returns CDR1 SEHNR and CDR2 FQNEAQ (reference sequence). V was pared by 1 base and J by 3 bases, with 12 bases between. The CDR3 is 15 amino acids. This chain uses TRBV7-9 with TRBJ2-5; D perhaps matches TRBD1 (5 bases). Source material: PBMCs or a T cell subset sorted from them (not recorded which). This sequence originates from an adult woman who had mild COVID-19 (a few samples of this study predate the infection). Cell type and time point are not known. CDR3 in amino acids: CASSLVGGAKETQYF. For the CDR3, the DNA is TGTGCCAGCAGCTTAGTCGGTGGGGCCAAAGAGACCCAGTACTTC. Combining the CDR3 with reference TRBV7-9 and TRBJ2-5 gives the whole variable domain DTGVSQNPRHKITKRGQNVTFRCDPISEHNRLYWYRQTLGQGPEFLTYFQNEAQLEKSRLLSDRFSAERPKGSFSTLEIQRTEQGDSAMYLCASSLVGGAKETQYFGPGTRLLVL.